The clone carrying this TCR beta chain was counted ten times or more. Trimming cost V 5 bases and J 7 bases, with 21 bases left between them. The CDR3 is 16 amino acids. During its preparation, the TCRbeta library received unique molecular identifiers. TCRdb analysed the PCR reads with MiXCR anew, one entry per CDR3 protein. Of approximately 200,000 distinct CDR3 sequences listed, 5.5% to 7% are singletons. The data were obtained in a study of T-cell reconstitution after alpha-beta-depleted transplantation in children. The rearrangement joins TRBV12-3 or TRBV12-4 to TRBJ2-1, with D possibly called TRBD1 or TRBD2 (5 bases each). The sequence was collected from a girl less than two years old with combined immunodeficiency, due to receive a stem cell transplant. This material consisted of PBMCs, taken before TCRalphabeta/CD19-depleted stem cell transplant. The CDR3, as DNA: TGTGCCAGCAGTCCCCGTTTCCGGGACCGGCGGAATGAGCAGTTCTTC. Protein product: CASSPRFRDRRNEQFF.